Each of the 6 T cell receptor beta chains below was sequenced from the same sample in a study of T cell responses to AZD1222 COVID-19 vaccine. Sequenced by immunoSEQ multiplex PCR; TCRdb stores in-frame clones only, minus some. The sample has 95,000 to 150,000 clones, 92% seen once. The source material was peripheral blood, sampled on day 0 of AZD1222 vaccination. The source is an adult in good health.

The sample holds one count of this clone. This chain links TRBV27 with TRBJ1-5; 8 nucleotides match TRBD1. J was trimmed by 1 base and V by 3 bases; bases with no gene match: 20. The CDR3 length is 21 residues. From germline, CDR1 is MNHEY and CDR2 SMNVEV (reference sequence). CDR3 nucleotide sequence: TGTGCCAGCAGTTTTCCCCACAGGGGGGTTTCTATCCTTAAAAGCAATCAGCCCCAGCATTTT. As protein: CASSFPHRGVSILKSNQPQHF.

For the CDR3, the DNA is TGTGCCAGCAGGGGGCCAGACCGGGGGAATTCACCCCTCCACTTT. It specifies CASRGPDRGNSPLHF. The rearrangement joins TRBV6-5 to TRBJ1-6, with a weak D call TRBD1 (5 bases). The germline CDR1 and CDR2 sequences are MNHEY and SVGAGI. Trimming took off 6 bases at V and 7 bases at J, with 16 bases between the two ends. This CDR3 comprises 15 residues.

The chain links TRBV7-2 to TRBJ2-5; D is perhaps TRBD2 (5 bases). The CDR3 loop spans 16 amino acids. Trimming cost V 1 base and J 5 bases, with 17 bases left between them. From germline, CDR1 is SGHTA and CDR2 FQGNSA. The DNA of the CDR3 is TGTGCCAGCAGCTTAGATTTATCCCGGGGTCGGGAGACCCAGTACTTC. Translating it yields CASSLDLSRGRETQYF. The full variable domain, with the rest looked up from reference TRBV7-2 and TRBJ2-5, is GAGVSQSPSNKVTEKGKDVELRCDPISGHTALYWYRQSLGQGLEFLIYFQGNSAPDKSGLPSDRFSAERTGGSVSTLTIQRTQQEDSAVYLCASSLDLSRGRETQYFGPGTRLLVL.

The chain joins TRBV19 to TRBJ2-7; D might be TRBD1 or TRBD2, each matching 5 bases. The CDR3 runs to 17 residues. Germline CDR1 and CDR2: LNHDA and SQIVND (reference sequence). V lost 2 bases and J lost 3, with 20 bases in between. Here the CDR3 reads CASSIWGSVGFHYEQYF. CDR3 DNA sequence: TGTGCCAGTAGTATATGGGGGAGCGTAGGGTTCCACTACGAGCAGTACTTC.

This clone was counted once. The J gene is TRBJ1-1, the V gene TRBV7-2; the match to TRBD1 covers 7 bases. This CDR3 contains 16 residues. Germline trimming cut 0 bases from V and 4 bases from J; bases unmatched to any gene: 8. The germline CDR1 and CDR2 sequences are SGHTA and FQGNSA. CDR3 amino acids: CASSLALQGRGTEAFF. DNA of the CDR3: TGTGCCAGCAGCTTAGCCCTACAGGGGAGAGGCACTGAAGCTTTCTTT.

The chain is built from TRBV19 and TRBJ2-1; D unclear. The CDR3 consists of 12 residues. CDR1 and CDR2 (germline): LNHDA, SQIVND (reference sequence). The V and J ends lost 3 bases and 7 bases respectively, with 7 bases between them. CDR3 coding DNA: TGTGCCAGTAGTATGGAACTAAATGAGCAGTTCTTC. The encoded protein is CASSMELNEQFF. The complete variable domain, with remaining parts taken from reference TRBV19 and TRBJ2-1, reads DGGITQSPKYLFRKEGQNVTLSCEQNLNHDAMYWYRQDPGQGLRLIYYSQIVNDFQKGDIAEGYSVSREKKESFPLTVTSAQKNPTAFYLCASSMELNEQFFGPGTRLTVL.